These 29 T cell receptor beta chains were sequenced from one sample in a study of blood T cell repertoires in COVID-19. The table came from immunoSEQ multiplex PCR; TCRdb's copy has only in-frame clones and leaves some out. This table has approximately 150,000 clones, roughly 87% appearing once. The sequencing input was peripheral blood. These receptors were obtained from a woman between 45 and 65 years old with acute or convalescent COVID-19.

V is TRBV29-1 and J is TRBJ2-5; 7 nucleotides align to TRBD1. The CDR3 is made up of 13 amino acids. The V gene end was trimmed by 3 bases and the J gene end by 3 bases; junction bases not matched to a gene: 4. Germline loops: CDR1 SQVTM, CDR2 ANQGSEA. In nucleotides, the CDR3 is TGCAGCGTTGAGAGGACAGGAGAAGAGACCCAGTACTTC. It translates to CSVERTGEETQYF.

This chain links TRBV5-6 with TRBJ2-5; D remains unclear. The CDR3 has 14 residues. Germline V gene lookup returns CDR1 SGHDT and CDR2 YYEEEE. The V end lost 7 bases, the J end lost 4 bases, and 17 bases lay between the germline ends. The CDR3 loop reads CASWVVAQVETQYF. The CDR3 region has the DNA TGTGCCAGCTGGGTTGTGGCGCAGGTAGAGACCCAGTACTTC.

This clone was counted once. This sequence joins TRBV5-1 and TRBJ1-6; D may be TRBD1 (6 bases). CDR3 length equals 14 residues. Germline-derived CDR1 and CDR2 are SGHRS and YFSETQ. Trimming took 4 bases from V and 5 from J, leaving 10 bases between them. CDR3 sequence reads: CASSPGHNNSPLHF. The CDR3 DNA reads TGCGCCAGCAGCCCGGGACATAATAATTCACCCCTCCACTTT.

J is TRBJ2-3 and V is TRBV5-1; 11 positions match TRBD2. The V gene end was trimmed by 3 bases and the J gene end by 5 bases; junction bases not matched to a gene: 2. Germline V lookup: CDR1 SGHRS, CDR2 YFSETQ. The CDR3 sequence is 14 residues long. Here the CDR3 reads CASSSSGGRDTQYF. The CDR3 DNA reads TGCGCCAGCAGCTCTAGCGGGGGGAGAGATACGCAGTATTTT.

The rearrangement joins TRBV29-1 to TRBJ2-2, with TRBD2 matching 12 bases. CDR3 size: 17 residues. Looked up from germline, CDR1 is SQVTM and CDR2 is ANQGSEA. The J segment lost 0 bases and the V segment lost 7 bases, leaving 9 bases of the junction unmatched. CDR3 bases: TGCAGCGGGGGTGGGCTAGCGGGAGGGCCGAACACCGGGGAGCTGTTTTTT. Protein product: CSGGGLAGGPNTGELFF.

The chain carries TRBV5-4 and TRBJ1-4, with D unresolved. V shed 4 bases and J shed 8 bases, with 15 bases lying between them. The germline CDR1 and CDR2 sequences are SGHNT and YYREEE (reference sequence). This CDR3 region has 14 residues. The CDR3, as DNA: TGTGCCAGCAGCGCGGGAGGGTTAAACGAAAAACTGTTTTTT. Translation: CASSAGGLNEKLFF. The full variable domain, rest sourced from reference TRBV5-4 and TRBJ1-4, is ETGVTQSPTHLIKTRGQQVTLRCSSQSGHNTVSWYQQALGQGPQFIFQYYREEENGRGNFPPRFSGLQFPNYSSELNVNALELDDSALYLCASSAGGLNEKLFFGSGTQLSVL.

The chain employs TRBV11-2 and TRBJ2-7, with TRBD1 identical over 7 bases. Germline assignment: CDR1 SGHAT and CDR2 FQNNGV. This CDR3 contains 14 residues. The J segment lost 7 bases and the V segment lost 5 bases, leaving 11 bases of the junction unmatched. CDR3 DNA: TGTGCCAGCAGCCTAAGACAGGGCCTTTGGGAGCAGTACTTC. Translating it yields CASSLRQGLWEQYF.

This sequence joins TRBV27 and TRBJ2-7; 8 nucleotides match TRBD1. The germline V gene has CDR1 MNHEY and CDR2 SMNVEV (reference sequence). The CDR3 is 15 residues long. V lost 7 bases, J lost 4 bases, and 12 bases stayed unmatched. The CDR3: CASTLGAGGLYEQYF. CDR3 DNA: TGTGCCAGCACCCTTGGGGCAGGGGGCTTATACGAGCAGTACTTC.

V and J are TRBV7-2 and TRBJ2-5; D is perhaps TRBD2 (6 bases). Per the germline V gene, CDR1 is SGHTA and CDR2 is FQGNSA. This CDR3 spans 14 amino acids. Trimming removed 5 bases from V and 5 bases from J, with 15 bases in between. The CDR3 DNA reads TGTGCCAGCAGCGCGGGACCCACGGGGGAGACCCAGTACTTC. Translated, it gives CASSAGPTGETQYF.

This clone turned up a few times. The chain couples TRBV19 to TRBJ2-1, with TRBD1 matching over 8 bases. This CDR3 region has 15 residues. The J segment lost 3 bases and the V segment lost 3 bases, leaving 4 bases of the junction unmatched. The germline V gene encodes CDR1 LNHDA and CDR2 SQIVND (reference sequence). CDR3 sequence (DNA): TGTGCCAGTAGTATGGGACAGGTAGACTACAATGAGCAGTTCTTC. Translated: CASSMGQVDYNEQFF.

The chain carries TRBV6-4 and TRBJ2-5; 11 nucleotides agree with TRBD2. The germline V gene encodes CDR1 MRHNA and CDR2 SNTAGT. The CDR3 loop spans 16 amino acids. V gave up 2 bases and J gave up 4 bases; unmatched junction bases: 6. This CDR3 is CASSDVWLAGGETQYF. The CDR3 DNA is TGTGCCAGCAGTGACGTGTGGCTAGCGGGAGGAGAGACCCAGTACTTC.

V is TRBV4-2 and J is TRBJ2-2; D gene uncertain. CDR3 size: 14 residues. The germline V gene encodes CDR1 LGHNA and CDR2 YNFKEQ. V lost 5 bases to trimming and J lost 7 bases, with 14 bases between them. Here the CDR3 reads CASSSLLDGGELFF. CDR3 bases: TGTGCCAGCAGCTCCCTCCTAGACGGCGGGGAGCTGTTTTTT.

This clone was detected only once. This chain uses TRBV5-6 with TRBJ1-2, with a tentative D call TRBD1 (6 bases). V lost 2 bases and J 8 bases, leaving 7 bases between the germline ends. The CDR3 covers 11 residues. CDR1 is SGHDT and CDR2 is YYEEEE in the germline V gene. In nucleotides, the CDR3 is TGTGCCAGCAGCTTCAGGGGCGGCTACACCTTC. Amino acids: CASSFRGGYTF.

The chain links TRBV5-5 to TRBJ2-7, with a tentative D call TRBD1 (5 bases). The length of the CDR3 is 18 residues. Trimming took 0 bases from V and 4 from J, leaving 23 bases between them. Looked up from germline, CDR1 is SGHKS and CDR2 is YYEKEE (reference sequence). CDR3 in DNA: TGTGCCAGCAGCTTGGGTGGCGAAGGGGTTTACCCTACTTACGAGCAGTACTTC. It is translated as CASSLGGEGVYPTYEQYF.

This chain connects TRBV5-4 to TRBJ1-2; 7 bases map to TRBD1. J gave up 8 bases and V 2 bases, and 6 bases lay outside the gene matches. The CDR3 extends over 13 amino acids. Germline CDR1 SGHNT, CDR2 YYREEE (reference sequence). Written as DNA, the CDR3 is TGTGCCAGCAGCTTAAAAGACAGGGCGGGCTACACCTTC. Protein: CASSLKDRAGYTF.

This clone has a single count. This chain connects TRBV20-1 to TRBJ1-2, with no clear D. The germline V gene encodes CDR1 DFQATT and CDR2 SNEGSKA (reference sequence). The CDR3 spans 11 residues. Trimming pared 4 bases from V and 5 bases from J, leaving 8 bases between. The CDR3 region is CSATYGYGYTF. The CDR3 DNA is TGCAGTGCTACGTACGGTTATGGCTACACCTTC.

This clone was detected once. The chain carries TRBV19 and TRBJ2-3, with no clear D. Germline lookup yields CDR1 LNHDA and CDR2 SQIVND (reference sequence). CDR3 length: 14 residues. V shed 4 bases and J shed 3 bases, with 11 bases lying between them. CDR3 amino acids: CASSSPGETDTQYF. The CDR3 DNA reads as TGTGCCAGTAGTAGCCCCGGAGAGACAGATACGCAGTATTTT. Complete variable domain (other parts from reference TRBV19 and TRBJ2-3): DGGITQSPKYLFRKEGQNVTLSCEQNLNHDAMYWYRQDPGQGLRLIYYSQIVNDFQKGDIAEGYSVSREKKESFPLTVTSAQKNPTAFYLCASSSPGETDTQYFGPGTRLTVL.

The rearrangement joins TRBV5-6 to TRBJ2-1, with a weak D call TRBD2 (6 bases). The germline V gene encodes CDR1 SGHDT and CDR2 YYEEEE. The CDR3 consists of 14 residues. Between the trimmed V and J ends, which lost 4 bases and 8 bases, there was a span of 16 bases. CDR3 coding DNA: TGTGCCAGCAGCGCCGGGACTGGGGTCGATGAGCAGTTCTTC. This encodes CASSAGTGVDEQFF.

The CDR3 spells CASSLEGGYTGELFF. The CDR3 nucleotides read TGCGCCAGCAGCTTGGAGGGAGGGTACACCGGGGAGCTGTTTTTT. This chain joins TRBV5-1 and TRBJ2-2; 7 nucleotides agree with TRBD2. Germline V gives CDR1 SGHRS, CDR2 YFSETQ. The CDR3 totals 15 residues. The V gene end was trimmed by 0 bases and the J gene end by 3 bases; junction bases not matched to a gene: 2.

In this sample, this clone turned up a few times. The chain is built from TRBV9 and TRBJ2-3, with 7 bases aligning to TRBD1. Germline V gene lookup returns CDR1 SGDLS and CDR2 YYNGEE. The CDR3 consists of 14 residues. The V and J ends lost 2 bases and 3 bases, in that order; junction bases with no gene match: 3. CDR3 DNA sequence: TGTGCCAGCAGCGTTCTACAGGGGACAGATACGCAGTATTTT. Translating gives CASSVLQGTDTQYF.

The CDR3 nucleotides are TGTGCCAGCAGCTCCCGCTCCTACAATGAGCAGTTCTTC. Its protein is CASSSRSYNEQFF. This chain joins TRBV7-3 and TRBJ2-1; D not certain. This CDR3 region has 13 residues. Trimming cost V 4 bases and J 0 bases, with 4 bases left between them. From germline, CDR1 is SGHTA and CDR2 FQGTGA.

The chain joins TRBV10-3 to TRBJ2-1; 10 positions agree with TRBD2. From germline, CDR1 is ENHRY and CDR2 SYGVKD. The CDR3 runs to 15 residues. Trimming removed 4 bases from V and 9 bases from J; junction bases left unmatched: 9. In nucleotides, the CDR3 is TGTGCCATCAGTGCCGGACTAGCGGAAGGGGGTGAGCAGTTCTTC. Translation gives CAISAGLAEGGEQFF.

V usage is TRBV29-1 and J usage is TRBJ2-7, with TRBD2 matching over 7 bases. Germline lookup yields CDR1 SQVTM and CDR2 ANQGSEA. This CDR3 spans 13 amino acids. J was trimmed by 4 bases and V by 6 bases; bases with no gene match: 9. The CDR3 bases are TGCAGCGTGGGGACTATCGATAGTTACGAGCAGTACTTC. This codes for CSVGTIDSYEQYF.

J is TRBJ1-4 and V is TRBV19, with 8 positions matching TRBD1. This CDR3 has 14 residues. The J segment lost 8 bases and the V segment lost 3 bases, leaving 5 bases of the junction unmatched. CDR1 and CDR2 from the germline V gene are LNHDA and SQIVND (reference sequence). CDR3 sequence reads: CASSMPGGAEKLFF. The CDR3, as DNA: TGTGCCAGTAGTATGCCAGGGGGCGCCGAAAAACTGTTTTTT.

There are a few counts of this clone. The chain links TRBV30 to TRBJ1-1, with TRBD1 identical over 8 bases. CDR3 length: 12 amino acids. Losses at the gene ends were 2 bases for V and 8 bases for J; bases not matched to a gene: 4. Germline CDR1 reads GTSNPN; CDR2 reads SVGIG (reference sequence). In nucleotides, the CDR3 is TGTGCCTGGAGTTCGGACAGGGTGGAAGCTTTCTTT. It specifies CAWSSDRVEAFF.

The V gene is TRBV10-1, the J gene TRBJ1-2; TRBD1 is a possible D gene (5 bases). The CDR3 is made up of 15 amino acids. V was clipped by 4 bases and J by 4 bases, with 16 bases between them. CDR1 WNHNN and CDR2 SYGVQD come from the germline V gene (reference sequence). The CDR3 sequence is CASSVPGTDLYGYTF. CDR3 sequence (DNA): TGCGCCAGCAGTGTCCCCGGGACTGACCTCTATGGCTACACCTTC.

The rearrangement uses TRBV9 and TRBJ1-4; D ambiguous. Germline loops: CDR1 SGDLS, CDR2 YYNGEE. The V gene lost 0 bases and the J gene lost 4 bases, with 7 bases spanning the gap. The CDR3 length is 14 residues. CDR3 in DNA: TGTGCCAGCAGCGTAGAAAGCGGTAATGAAAAACTGTTTTTT. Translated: CASSVESGNEKLFF. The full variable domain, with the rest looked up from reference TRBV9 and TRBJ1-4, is DSGVTQTPKHLITATGQRVTLRCSPRSGDLSVYWYQQSLDQGLQFLIQYYNGEERAKGNILERFSAQQFPDLHSELNLSSLELGDSALYFCASSVESGNEKLFFGSGTQLSVL.

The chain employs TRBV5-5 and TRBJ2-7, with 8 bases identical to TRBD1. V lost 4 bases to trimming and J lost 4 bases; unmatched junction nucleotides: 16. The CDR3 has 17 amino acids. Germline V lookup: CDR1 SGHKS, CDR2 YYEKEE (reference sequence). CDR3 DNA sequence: TGTGCCAGCAGCCCAATGGGGGATGGGACAGGATTTTACGAGCAGTACTTC. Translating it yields CASSPMGDGTGFYEQYF.

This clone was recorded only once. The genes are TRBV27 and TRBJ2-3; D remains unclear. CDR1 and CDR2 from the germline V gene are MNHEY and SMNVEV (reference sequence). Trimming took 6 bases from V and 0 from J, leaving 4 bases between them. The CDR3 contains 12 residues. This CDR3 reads CASRLSTDTQYF. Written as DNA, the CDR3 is TGTGCCAGCAGACTAAGCACAGATACGCAGTATTTT.